This TCR beta chain emerged from a study of blood T cell repertoires in COVID-19. Germline V gene data show CDR1 as SGHNT and CDR2 as YYREEE (reference sequence). V lost 0 bases, J lost 3 bases, and 10 bases stayed unmatched. The CDR3 consists of 18 residues. Authors' processing steps: Amplification with reference gene primers provided the estimates of nucleated cell counts. Sequencing was performed with immunoSEQ multiplex PCR; in TCRdb, only in-frame clones are kept and a portion is missing. V and J calls plus clone size are reproduced from that table; the DNA served to infer D and trimming. The sample holds 200,000 to 250,000 clones; roughly four fifths are singletons and the top ten take 7.4%.

The clonotype was recovered from a woman in her forties or fifties with acute or convalescent COVID-19. This sequence joins TRBV5-4 and TRBJ2-1; 9 positions agree with TRBD2. The sequenced sample was peripheral blood. This CDR3 reads CASSLGGRAGGRYNEQFF. The CDR3 bases are TGTGCCAGCAGCTTGGGTGGGAGGGCGGGGGGGCGCTACAATGAGCAGTTCTTC.